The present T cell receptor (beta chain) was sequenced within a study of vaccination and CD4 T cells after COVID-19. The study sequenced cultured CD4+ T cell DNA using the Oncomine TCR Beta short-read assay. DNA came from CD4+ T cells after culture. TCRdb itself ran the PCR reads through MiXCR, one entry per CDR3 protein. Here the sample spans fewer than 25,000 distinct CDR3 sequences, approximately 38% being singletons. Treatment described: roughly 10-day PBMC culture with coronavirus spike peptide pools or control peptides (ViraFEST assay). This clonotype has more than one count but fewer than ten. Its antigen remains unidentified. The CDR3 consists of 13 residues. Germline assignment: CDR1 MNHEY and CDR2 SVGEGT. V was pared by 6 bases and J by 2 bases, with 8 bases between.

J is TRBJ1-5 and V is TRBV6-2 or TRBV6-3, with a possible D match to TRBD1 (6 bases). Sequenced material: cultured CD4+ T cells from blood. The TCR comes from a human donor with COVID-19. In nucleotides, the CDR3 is TGTGCCAGCAGCCGACAGGGCAATCAGCCCCAGCATTTT. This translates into CASSRQGNQPQHF.